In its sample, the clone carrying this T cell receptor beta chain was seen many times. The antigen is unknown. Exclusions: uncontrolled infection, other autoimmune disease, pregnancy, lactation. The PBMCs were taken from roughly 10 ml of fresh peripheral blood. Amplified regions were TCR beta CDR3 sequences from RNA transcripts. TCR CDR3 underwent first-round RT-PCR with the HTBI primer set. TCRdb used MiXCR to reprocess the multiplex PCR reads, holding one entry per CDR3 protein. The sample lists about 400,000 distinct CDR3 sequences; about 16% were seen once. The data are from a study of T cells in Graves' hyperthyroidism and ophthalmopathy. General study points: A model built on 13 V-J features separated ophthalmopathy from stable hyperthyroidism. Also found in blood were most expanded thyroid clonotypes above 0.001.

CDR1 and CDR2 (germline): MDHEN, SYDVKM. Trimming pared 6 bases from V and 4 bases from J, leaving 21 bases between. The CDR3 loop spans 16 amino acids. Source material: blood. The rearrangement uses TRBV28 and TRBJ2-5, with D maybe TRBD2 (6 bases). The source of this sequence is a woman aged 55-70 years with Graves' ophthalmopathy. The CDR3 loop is CASRAPPGRRGETQYF. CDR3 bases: TGTGCCAGCAGGGCCCCTCCGGGACGGAGGGGAGAGACCCAGTACTTC.